This entry lists 6 T cell receptor beta chains sequenced from one sample in a study of regulatory T cells in long-lasting Graves disease (dated by TCRdb to the early 2020s). Library construction relied on multiplex PCR. TCRdb records Illumina HiSeq 4000 as the sequencer. iRepertoire HTBI primers and Arm-PCR amplification of CDR3 regions were used to construct TCR beta libraries. TCRdb reprocessed the public reads (quality trimming at Q25 with fastp, clone calling with MiXCR) and kept in-frame beta chains. One record per CDR3 amino acid sequence lists the most common genes and DNA. The sample data list roughly 610,000 distinct CDR3 sequences, and more than 15% of these were observed just once. The leading ten clones occupy 12% of the sample. What the time point label conveys for this sample: newly diagnosed GD, antithyroid drugs for less than 3 months. RNA was extracted from PBMCs in TRIzol for both TCR sequencing and RNA sequencing.

The sample also formed part of further work on T cells in Graves' hyperthyroidism and ophthalmopathy.

The sequenced sample was peripheral blood mononuclear cells (PBMCs), obtained at new diagnosis, from a patient treated with antithyroid drugs. The receptors stem from a man between 18 and 35 years old with Graves disease. Donor details come from another sample of the same person, matched by shared clones.

The chain has TRBV20-1 and TRBJ1-4; TRBD1 might be the D (6 bases). This CDR3 comprises 15 residues. Germline lookup yields CDR1 DFQATT and CDR2 SNEGSKA (reference sequence). The V gene lost 5 bases and the J gene lost 6 bases, with 19 bases spanning the gap. The CDR3 DNA reads as TGCAGTGCTCAACCAATACAGGGCGGAGATGAAAAACTGTTTTTT. This codes for CSAQPIQGGDEKLFF.

This clonotype showed up many times. The chain recombines TRBV12-3 or TRBV12-4 with TRBJ2-7; 7 bases map to TRBD1. This CDR3 contains 14 residues. Germline trimming cut 5 bases from V and 6 bases from J; bases unmatched to any gene: 10. CDR3 sequence reads: CASSPTITGAEQYF. As DNA, the CDR3 is TGTGCCAGCAGTCCCACCATCACAGGGGCCGAGCAGTACTTC.

On this clonotype itself: This CDR3 fails to terminate in the conserved phenylalanine or tryptophan, so it likely reflects a read error. The chain employs TRBV27 and TRBJ1-2; 10 bases match TRBD1. The CDR3 loop spans 17 amino acids. The junction had 12 bases not matched to a gene; V was cut back by 4 bases and J by 4 bases. The germline gives CDR1 MNHEY, CDR2 SMNVEV (reference sequence). The CDR3: CASSSGPGTGDLYGYTL. The CDR3 coding sequence is TGTGCCAGCAGTTCGGGCCCCGGGACAGGGGACCTCTATGGCTACACCCTC.

This clonotype showed up many times. The V call is TRBV7-2, the J call TRBJ2-7; 9 positions agree with TRBD2. Germline trimming cut 5 bases from V and 2 bases from J; bases unmatched to any gene: 7. Germline CDR1 SGHTA, CDR2 FQGNSA. This CDR3 comprises 15 residues. The CDR3 DNA follows: TGTGCCAGCAGCCCCCTCGGGACTAGCCCCTACGAGCAGTACTTC. Translated: CASSPLGTSPYEQYF.

Notes on this clonotype: An end of the junction differs from the germline gene, which may be a read error. CDR3 bases: TGTGCCAGCAGCCAAGATCGGGTAGAAGCGGGAGTGGCGGGAGAGACCCAGTACTTC. Residues: CASSQDRVEAGVAGETQYF. This chain links TRBV4-1 with TRBJ2-5, with 8 bases matching TRBD2. CDR3 length equals 19 residues. Germline V gene data show CDR1 as MGHRA and CDR2 as YSYEKL.

The chain uses TRBV6-2 or TRBV6-3 and TRBJ1-1; 7 bases map to TRBD1. The junction had 6 bases not matched to a gene; V was cut back by 7 bases and J by 1 base. This CDR3 is built from 14 residues. The germline V gene encodes CDR1 MNHEY and CDR2 SVGEGT. The CDR3 DNA reads TGTGCCAGCACCCTACGACAGGGGAACACTGAAGCTTTCTTT. This translates into CASTLRQGNTEAFF.